The sequence of this T cell receptor beta chain was determined in a study of OX40 agonist ivuxolimab in advanced cancers. Across the whole study: The study enrolled dose-escalation patients with hepatocellular carcinoma, melanoma, renal cell or head and neck cancer.

Sequencing used immunoSEQ multiplex PCR; TCRdb keeps in-frame clones, though not all of them. The data show about 60,000 clones, roughly nine tenths seen once. Worth noting for this clone: What it binds is not known.

Study conclusions and caveats: The study found that CD8+ T cells averaged more expanded clones than CD4+. Blood T cells, both CD4+ and CD8+, expanded clonally by week 6 at 0.1 to 3.0 mg/kg.

V lost 6 bases, J lost 7 bases, and 12 bases lay in between. The V gene's germline CDR1 is MNHNS and CDR2 SASEGT. There are 13 residues in the CDR3. The receptor was derived from an adult with an advanced solid tumor such as melanoma, head and neck, liver or kidney cancer. Sequencing was performed on CD4+ or CD8+ T cells sorted from blood, taken in a trial of the OX40 agonist ivuxolimab. This chain uses TRBV6-1 with TRBJ2-2; D is undetermined. Here the CDR3 DNA reads TGTGCCAGCAGCGGACGAGGCGGCGGGGAGCTGTTTTTT. It is translated as CASSGRGGGELFF.